These 16 T cell receptor beta chains originate from one sample sequenced in a study of PD-1 blockade in classical Hodgkin lymphoma. The protocol was immunoSEQ multiplex PCR, while the TCRdb copy is restricted to in-frame clones and leaves out a portion. The sample records about 46,000 clones, roughly 75% being singletons. Each patient's relapse followed autologous stem cell transplantation, and brentuximab vedotin exposure varied. The source material was peripheral blood mononuclear cells (PBMCs), sampled before the second cycle of nivolumab. The receptors stem from a human donor with classical Hodgkin lymphoma.

The chain couples TRBV12-5 to TRBJ1-2; TRBD1 agrees at 7 bases. The CDR3 length is 15 residues. After removal of 5 bases from V and 4 bases from J, the junction contained 10 bases not matched to a gene. Germline V gene lookup returns CDR1 LGHNT and CDR2 FRNRAP. For the CDR3, the DNA is TGTGCTAGTGGTCCCAGGGGGACGCCCATCTATGGCTACACCTTC. This sequence encodes CASGPRGTPIYGYTF.

The gene calls are TRBV27 and TRBJ2-5; TRBD1 or TRBD2 may be the D gene (5 bases each). The end of the DNA is better explained by TRBJ2-7, so the J call may be wrong. Germline V gives CDR1 MNHEY, CDR2 SMNVEV (reference sequence). This CDR3 spans 13 amino acids. CDR3 DNA: TGTGCCAGCAGGCTGGGACCTCCCTACGAGCAGTACTTC. Translated: CASRLGPPYEQYF.

J is TRBJ1-2 and V is TRBV29-1; unclear D gene. Germline V CDR1 and CDR2: SQVTM, ANQGSEA. V was pared by 5 bases and J by 8 bases, with 15 bases between. The CDR3 contains 12 residues. In nucleotides, the CDR3 is TGCAGCGTTCGTGCCGGGGTCGGAGGCTACACCTTC. It specifies CSVRAGVGGYTF.

The gene calls are TRBV27 and TRBJ1-6; D gene unclear. CDR1 is MNHEY and CDR2 is SMNVEV in the germline V gene (reference sequence). The CDR3 contains 15 residues. Trimming pared 5 bases from V and 0 bases from J, leaving 8 bases between. CDR3 residues: CASSPGSSYNSPLHF. The CDR3 DNA follows: TGTGCCAGCAGTCCGGGCAGCTCCTATAATTCACCCCTCCACTTT.

V usage is TRBV19 and J usage is TRBJ2-6, with TRBD2 identical over 7 bases. J was trimmed by 4 bases and V by 8 bases; bases with no gene match: 17. CDR3 length equals 18 residues. Germline V gene sequence: CDR1 LNHDA, CDR2 SQIVND (reference sequence). The CDR3 nucleotides are TGTGCCAGTCCACCGGGGAGGGACCCTGCTTCGGGGGCCAACGTCCTGACTTTC. Translation: CASPPGRDPASGANVLTF.

The chain has TRBV4-1 and TRBJ1-1, with a tentative D call TRBD1 (6 bases). The V gene's germline CDR1 is MGHRA and CDR2 YSYEKL. The CDR3 consists of 14 residues. The ends were cut back, 3 bases at V and 7 bases at J, with 15 bases in the middle. DNA of the CDR3: TGCGCCAGCAGCCAGGTTTCCAGGGGACTTGAAGCTTTCTTT. Encoded protein: CASSQVSRGLEAFF.

The rearrangement uses TRBV29-1 and TRBJ1-1, with 9 bases aligning to TRBD1. The V gene end was trimmed by 7 bases and the J gene end by 1 base; junction bases not matched to a gene: 4. The germline V gene has CDR1 SQVTM and CDR2 ANQGSEA. This CDR3 contains 13 residues. For the CDR3, the DNA is TGCAGCGGGGACAGGGTTGGGAACACTGAAGCTTTCTTT. Its protein is CSGDRVGNTEAFF.

This chain links TRBV5-6 with TRBJ2-2, with 10 bases identical to TRBD2. From germline, CDR1 is SGHDT and CDR2 YYEEEE. J was trimmed by 6 bases and V by 1 base; bases with no gene match: 6. The CDR3 contains 16 residues. CDR3 sequence (DNA): TGTGCCAGCAGCTTGATCGGGACTAGCGTGGCCGGGGAGCTGTTTTTT. Its translation: CASSLIGTSVAGELFF.

The chain uses TRBV5-1 and TRBJ2-7, with D possibly matching TRBD2 (6 bases). The CDR3 spans 14 residues. The germline CDR1 and CDR2 sequences are SGHRS and YFSETQ. Trimming removed 4 bases from V and 0 bases from J, with 11 bases in between. Written as DNA, the CDR3 is TGCGCCAGCAGCGCTTATAGCGGCTCCTACGAGCAGTACTTC. Translation gives CASSAYSGSYEQYF.

The chain employs TRBV5-1 and TRBJ2-7; D possibly matches TRBD1 or TRBD2 (6 bases each). The V gene lost 4 bases and the J gene lost 8 bases, with 25 bases spanning the gap. Germline-derived CDR1 and CDR2 are SGHRS and YFSETQ. The CDR3 loop spans 16 amino acids. The CDR3, as DNA: TGCGCCAGCAGCCCGGTGGTAGGACCCCAAGGGGGGAAGCAGTACTTC. Protein product: CASSPVVGPQGGKQYF.

In its sample, this clone ranks as large. The rearrangement links TRBV29-1 to TRBJ1-4; D is unclear. The CDR3 has 14 residues. Germline V gene lookup returns CDR1 SQVTM and CDR2 ANQGSEA. Trimming removed 1 base at V and 4 bases at J, with 10 bases between. The CDR3 loop reads CSVEVELGNEKLFF. The CDR3 bases are TGCAGCGTTGAAGTGGAGCTTGGTAATGAAAAACTGTTTTTT.

The chain carries TRBV9 and TRBJ2-1; TRBD2 agrees at 9 bases. Germline V CDR1 and CDR2: SGDLS, YYNGEE. V trimming: 4 bases; J trimming: 6 bases; junction bases outside the gene matches: 8. The CDR3 runs to 15 residues. The CDR3 loop is CASSSGTSLGNEQFF. The CDR3 DNA is TGTGCCAGCAGCTCCGGGACTAGCCTAGGCAATGAGCAGTTCTTC. Based on the CDR3 plus reference TRBV9 and TRBJ2-1, the full variable domain is DSGVTQTPKHLITATGQRVTLRCSPRSGDLSVYWYQQSLDQGLQFLIQYYNGEERAKGNILERFSAQQFPDLHSELNLSSLELGDSALYFCASSSGTSLGNEQFFGPGTRLTVL.

The CDR3 spells CASSPQGSTEAFF. CDR3 bases: TGTGCCAGTAGTCCCCAGGGGAGCACTGAAGCTTTCTTT. This chain links TRBV19 with TRBJ1-1; D possibly corresponds to TRBD1 (6 bases). CDR3 length: 13 amino acids. The V gene's germline CDR1 is LNHDA and CDR2 SQIVND (reference sequence). Trimming shortened V by 5 bases and J by 4 bases, and 11 bases separated the two germline ends.

This CDR3 is CASSLDGGFYTF. For the CDR3, the DNA is TGCGCCAGCAGCTTAGACGGGGGTTTCTACACCTTC. The chain links TRBV5-1 to TRBJ1-2; tentative D call: TRBD1 (5 bases). Germline V gene lookup returns CDR1 SGHRS and CDR2 YFSETQ. V was shortened by 2 bases and J by 10 bases, with 12 bases between the two germline ends. The CDR3 loop spans 12 amino acids.

J is TRBJ2-1 and V is TRBV5-5; D remains ambiguous. This CDR3 has 13 residues. Germline CDR1 SGHKS, CDR2 YYEKEE (reference sequence). Trimming shortened V by 0 bases and J by 7 bases, and 8 bases separated the two germline ends. CDR3 amino acids: CASSLARLNEQFF. DNA of the CDR3: TGTGCCAGCAGCTTGGCCCGGCTAAATGAGCAGTTCTTC. The whole variable domain, filled in from reference TRBV5-5 and TRBJ2-1, reads DAGVTQSPTHLIKTRGQQVTLRCSPISGHKSVSWYQQVLGQGPQFIFQYYEKEERGRGNFPDRFSARQFPNYSSELNVNALLLGDSALYLCASSLARLNEQFFGPGTRLTVL.

This chain joins TRBV5-6 and TRBJ2-5; unclear D gene. V was shortened by 1 base and J by 5 bases, with 15 bases between the two germline ends. The CDR3 length is 15 residues. The V gene's germline CDR1 is SGHDT and CDR2 YYEEEE. CDR3 bases: TGTGCCAGCAGCTTGCAAGACGTCCGACTTGAGACCCAGTACTTC. Translated, it gives CASSLQDVRLETQYF.